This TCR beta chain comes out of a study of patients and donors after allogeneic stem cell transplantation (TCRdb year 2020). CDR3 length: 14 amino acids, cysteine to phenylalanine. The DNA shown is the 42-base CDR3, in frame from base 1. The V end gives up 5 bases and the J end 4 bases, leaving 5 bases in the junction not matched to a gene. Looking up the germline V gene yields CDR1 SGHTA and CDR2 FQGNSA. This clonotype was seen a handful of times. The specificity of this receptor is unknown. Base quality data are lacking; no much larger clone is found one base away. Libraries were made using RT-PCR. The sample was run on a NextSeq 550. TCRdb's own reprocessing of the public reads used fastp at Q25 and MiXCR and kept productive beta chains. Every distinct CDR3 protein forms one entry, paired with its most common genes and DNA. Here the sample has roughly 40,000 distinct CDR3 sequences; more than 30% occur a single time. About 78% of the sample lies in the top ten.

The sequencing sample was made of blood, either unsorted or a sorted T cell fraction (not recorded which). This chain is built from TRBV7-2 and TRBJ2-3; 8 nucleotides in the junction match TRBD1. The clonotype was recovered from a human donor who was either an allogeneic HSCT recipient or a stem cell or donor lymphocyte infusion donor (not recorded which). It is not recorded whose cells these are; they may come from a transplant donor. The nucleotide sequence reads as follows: TGTGCCAGCAGCGCCACAGGGGGACCAGATACGCAGTATTTT. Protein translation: CASSATGGPDTQYF.